This TCR beta chain came from a study of T cell repertoires in cytomegalovirus infection. About the research overall: Evidence of both CMV infection and a matching HLA type came from public TCR beta signatures.

Concerning this clonotype itself: Its antigen is as yet unknown.

Whole-study results and caveats: CMV carriers having the relevant HLA were flagged by cumulative public TCR beta family frequency. Dominant in the ex vivo response were TCR beta clonotypes restricted by HLA-C and specific for CMV.

CDR1 and CDR2 from the germline V gene are SNHLY and FYNNEI. CDR3 size: 13 residues. The germline V and J ends were trimmed by 5 bases and 9 bases, with 14 bases remaining between them. TCRdb fed the reads into MiXCR, producing one record per CDR3 protein. The sample yields nearly 650,000 distinct CDR3 sequences, approximately 24% seen once. The origin of this receptor is a human donor in good health (CMV status not recorded). Some clones in this sample may be carry-over from other donors' samples. The specimen was CD8+ T cells from PBMCs. The chain uses TRBV2 and TRBJ2-1, with D perhaps matching TRBD1 (5 bases). The CDR3: CASSPQGAREQFF. CDR3 nucleotide sequence: TGTGCCAGCAGTCCCCAAGGGGCGCGTGAGCAGTTCTTC.